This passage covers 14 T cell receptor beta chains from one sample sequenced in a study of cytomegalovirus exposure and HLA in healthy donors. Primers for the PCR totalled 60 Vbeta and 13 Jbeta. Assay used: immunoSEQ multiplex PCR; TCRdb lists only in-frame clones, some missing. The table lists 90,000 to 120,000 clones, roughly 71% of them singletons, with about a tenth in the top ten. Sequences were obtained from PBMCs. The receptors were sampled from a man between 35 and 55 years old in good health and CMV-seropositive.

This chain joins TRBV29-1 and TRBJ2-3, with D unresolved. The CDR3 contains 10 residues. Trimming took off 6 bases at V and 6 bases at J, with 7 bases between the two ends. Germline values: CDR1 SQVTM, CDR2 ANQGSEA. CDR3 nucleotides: TGCAGCGTAAACACGGATACGCAGTATTTT. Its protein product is CSVNTDTQYF.

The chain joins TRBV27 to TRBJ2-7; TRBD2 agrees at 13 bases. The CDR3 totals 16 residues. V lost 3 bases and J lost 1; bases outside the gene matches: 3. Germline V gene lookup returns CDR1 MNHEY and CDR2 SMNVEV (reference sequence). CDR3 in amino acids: CASSFRLAGGSYEQYV. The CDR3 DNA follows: TGTGCCAGCAGTTTCCGACTAGCGGGAGGATCCTACGAGCAGTACGTC.

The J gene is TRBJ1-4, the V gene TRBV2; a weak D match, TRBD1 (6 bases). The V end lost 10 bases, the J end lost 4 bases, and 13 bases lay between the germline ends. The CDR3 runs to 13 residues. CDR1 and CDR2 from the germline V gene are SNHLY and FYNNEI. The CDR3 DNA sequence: TGTGCCACAACTAAGGGGGATAATGAAAAACTGTTTTTT. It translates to CATTKGDNEKLFF.

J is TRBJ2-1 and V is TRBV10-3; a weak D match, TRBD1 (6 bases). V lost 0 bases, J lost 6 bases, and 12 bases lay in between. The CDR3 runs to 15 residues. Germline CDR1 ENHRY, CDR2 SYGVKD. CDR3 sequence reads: CAISESRGGLNEQFF. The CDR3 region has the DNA TGTGCCATCAGTGAGTCGAGAGGGGGTCTCAATGAGCAGTTCTTC.

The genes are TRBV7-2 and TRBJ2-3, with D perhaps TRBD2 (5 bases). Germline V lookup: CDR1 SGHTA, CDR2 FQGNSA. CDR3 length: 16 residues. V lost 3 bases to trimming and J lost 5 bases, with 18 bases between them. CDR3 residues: CASSLQSGRGKDTQYF. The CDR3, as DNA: TGTGCCAGCAGCTTGCAGTCTGGGAGAGGGAAAGATACGCAGTATTTT.

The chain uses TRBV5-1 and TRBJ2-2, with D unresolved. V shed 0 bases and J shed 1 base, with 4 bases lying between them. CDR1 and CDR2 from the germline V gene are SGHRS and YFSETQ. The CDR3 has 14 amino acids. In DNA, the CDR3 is TGCGCCAGCAGCTTGGACAGGAACACCGGGGAGCTGTTTTTT. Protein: CASSLDRNTGELFF.

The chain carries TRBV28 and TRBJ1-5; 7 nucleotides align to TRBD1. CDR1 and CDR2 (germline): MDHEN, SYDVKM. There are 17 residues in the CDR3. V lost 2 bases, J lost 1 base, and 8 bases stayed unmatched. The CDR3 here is CASSLRQGDLSNQPQHF. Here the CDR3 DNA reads TGTGCCAGCAGTTTACGACAGGGAGATTTAAGCAATCAGCCCCAGCATTTT.

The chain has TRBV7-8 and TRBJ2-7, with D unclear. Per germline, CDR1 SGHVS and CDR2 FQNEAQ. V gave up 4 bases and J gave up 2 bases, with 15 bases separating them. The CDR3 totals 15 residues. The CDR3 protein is CASSYYLDAAYEQYV. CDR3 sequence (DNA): TGTGCCAGCAGCTACTACTTAGACGCTGCCTACGAGCAGTACGTC.

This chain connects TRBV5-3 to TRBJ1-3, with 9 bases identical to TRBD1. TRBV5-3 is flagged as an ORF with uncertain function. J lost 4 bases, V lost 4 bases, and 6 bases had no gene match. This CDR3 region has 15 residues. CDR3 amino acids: CARSPGTGRGNTIYF. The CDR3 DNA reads TGTGCCAGAAGCCCCGGGACAGGGAGAGGAAACACCATATATTTT.

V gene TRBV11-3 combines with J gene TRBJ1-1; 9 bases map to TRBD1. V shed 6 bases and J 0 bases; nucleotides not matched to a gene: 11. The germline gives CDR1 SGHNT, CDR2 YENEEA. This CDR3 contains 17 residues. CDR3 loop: CASRPGQGLRVNTEAFF. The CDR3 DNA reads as TGTGCCAGCAGACCGGGACAGGGATTGCGCGTGAACACTGAAGCTTTCTTT.

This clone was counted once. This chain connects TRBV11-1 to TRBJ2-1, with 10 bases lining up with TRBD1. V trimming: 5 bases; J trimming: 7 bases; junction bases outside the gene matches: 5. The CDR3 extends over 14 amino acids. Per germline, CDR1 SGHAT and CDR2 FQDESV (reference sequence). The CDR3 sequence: CASSQTGGWNEQFF. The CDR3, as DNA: TGTGCCAGCAGCCAGACAGGGGGCTGGAATGAGCAGTTCTTC. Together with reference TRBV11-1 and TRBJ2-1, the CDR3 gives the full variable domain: EAEVAQSPRYKITEKSQAVAFWCDPISGHATLYWYRQILGQGPELLVQFQDESVVDDSQLPKDRFSAERLKGVDSTLKIQPAELGDSAMYLCASSQTGGWNEQFFGPGTRLTVL.

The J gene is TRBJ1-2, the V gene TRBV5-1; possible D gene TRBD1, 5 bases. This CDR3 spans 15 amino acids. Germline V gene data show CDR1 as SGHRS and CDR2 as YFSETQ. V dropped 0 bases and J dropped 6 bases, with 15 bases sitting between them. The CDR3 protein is CASSLGDLKGNGYTF. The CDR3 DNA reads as TGCGCCAGCAGCTTGGGCGACCTCAAGGGGAATGGCTACACCTTC.

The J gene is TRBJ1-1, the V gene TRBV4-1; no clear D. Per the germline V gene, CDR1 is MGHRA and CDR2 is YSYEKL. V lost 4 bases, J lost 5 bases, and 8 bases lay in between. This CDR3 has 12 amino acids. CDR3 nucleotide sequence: TGCGCCAGCAGCCGCGGGAAAACTGAAGCTTTCTTT. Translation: CASSRGKTEAFF.

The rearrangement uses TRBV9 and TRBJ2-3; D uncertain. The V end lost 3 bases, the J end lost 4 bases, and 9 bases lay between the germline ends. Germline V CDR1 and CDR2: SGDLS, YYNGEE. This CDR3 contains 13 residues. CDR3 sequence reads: CASSAPPADTQYF. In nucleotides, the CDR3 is TGTGCCAGCAGCGCGCCCCCGGCAGATACGCAGTATTTT.